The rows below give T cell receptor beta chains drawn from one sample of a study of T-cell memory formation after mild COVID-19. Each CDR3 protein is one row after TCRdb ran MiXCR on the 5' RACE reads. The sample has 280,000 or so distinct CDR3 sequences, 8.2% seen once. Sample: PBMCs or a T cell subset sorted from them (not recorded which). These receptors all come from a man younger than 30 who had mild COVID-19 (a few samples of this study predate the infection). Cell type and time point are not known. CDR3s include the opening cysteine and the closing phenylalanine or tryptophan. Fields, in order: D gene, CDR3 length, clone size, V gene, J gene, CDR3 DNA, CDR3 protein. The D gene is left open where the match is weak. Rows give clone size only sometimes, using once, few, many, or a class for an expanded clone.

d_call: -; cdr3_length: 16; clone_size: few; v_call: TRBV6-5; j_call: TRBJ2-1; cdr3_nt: TGTGCCAGCAGTTTATCCGGGACTGAGTCCTACAATGAGCAGTTCTTC; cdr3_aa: CASSLSGTESYNEQFF
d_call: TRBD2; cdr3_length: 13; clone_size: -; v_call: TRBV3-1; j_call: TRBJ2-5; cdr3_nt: TGTGCCAGCAGCCAAGATCGGGGGGGGACCCAGTACTTC; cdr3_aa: CASSQDRGGTQYF
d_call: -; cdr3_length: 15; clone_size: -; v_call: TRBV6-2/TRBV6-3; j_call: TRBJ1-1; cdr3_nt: TGTGCCAGCAGACTCGGACCCGCCAGGCGCACTGAAGCTTTCTTT; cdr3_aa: CASRLGPARRTEAFF
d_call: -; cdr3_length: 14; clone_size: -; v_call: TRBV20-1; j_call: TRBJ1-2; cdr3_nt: TGCAGTGCTAGAGGGGTGGGCAGCCACTATGGCTACACCTTC; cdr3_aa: CSARGVGSHYGYTF
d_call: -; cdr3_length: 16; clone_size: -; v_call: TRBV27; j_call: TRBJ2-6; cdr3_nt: TGTGCCAGCAGTTTCGAAGGTCGCTCTGGGGCCAACGTCCTGACTTTC; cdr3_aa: CASSFEGRSGANVLTF
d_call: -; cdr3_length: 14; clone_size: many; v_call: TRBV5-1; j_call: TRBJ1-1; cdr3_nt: TGCGCCAGCAGCTTGACCCCGGGGAACACTGAAGCTTTCTTT; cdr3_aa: CASSLTPGNTEAFF
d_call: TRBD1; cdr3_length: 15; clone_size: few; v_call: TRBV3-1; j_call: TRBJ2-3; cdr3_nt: TGTGCCAGCAGCCAAGACAGGGGGCACACAGATACGCAGTATTTT; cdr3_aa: CASSQDRGHTDTQYF
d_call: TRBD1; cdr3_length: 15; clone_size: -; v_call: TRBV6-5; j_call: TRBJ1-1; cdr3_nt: TGTGCCAGCAGTTCCACAGGGGTCCGGAACACTGAAGCTTTCTTT; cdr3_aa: CASSSTGVRNTEAFF
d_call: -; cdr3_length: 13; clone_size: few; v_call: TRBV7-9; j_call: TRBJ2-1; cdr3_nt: TGTGCCAGCCCAAGGGCAGGGAAGGGTGAGCAGTTCTTC; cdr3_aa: CASPRAGKGEQFF
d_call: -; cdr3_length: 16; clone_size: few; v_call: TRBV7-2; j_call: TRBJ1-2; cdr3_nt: TGTGCCAGCAGCTTAGGTCGCAGTCTTCCCCCTTTAGGCTACACCTTC; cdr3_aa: CASSLGRSLPPLGYTF
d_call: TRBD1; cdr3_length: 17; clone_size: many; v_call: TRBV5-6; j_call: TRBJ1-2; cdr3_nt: TGTGCCAGCAGCTTGAGAGCTCGGGACAGGGAACGTTATGGCTACACCTTC; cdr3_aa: CASSLRARDRERYGYTF
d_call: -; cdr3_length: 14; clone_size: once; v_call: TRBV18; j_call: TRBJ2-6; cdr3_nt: TGTGCCAGCTCACCTCGCTCCGGCGGCAACGTCCTGACTTTC; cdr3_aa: CASSPRSGGNVLTF
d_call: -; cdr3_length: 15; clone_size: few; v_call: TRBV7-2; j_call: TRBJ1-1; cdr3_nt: TGTGCCAGCAGACTTGACAGAGCAGGGGACACTGAAGCTTTCTTT; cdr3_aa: CASRLDRAGDTEAFF
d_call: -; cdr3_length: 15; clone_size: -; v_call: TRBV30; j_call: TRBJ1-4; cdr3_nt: TGTGCCTGGAGTAGAGGGGCAGGGTCTAATGAAAAACTGTTTTTT; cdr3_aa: CAWSRGAGSNEKLFF
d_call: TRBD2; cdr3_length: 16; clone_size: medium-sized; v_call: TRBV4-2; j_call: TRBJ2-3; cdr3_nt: TGTGCCAGCAGCCAAGATCGAGCGGGGGGCACAGATACGCAGTATTTT; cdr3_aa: CASSQDRAGGTDTQYF
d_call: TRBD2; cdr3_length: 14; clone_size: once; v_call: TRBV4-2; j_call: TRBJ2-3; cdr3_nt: TGTGCCAGAAGCCGCCGGGGGGGCACAGATACGCAGTATTTT; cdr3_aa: CARSRRGGTDTQYF
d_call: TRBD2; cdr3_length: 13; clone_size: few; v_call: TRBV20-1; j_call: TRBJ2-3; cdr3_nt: TGCAGTGCTAGTAGCGGGGGGGAGTCTACGCAGTATTTT; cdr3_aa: CSASSGGESTQYF
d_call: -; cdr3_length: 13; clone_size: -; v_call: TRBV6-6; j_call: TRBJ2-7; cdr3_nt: TGTGCCAGCATGGTCCCAGGTTCCTACGAGCAGTACTTC; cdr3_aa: CASMVPGSYEQYF
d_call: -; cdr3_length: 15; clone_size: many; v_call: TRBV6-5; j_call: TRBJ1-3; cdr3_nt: TGTGCCAGCAGCTACTTTGTAGGGGTGGGAAACACCATATATTTT; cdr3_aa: CASSYFVGVGNTIYF
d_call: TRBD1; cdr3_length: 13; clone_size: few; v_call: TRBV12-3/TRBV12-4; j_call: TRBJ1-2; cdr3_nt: TGTGCCAGCAGTCGCAGGGGGGGGTATGGCTACACCTTC; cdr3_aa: CASSRRGGYGYTF
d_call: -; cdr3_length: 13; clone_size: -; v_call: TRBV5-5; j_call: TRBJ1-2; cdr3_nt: TGTGCCAGCAGCTTGCTCGAACACTATGGCTACACCTTC; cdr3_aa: CASSLLEHYGYTF
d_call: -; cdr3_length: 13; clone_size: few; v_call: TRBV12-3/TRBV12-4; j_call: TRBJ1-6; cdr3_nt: TGTGCCAGCAGTTTCGGACAGCAATCACCCCTCCACTTT; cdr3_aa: CASSFGQQSPLHF
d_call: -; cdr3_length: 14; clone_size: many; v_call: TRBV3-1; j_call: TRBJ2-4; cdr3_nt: TGTGCCAGCAGCACGAGCGCCGGAAAAAACATTCAGTACTTC; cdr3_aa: CASSTSAGKNIQYF
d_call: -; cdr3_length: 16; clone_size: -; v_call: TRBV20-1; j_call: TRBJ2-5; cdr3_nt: TGCAGTGCTAGATCCTCTACCAGGGATCCGGGGGAGACCCAGTACTTC; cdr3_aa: CSARSSTRDPGETQYF
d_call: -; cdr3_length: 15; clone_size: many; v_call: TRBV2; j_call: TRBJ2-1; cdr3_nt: TGTGCCAGCAGTGTTCTTCCAGGAGACTACAATGAGCAGTTCTTC; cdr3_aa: CASSVLPGDYNEQFF
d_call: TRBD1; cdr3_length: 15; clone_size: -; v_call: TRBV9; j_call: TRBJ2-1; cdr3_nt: TGTGCCAGCAGCGTCCAGGGGGTCGGGTACAATGAGCAGTTCTTC; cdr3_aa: CASSVQGVGYNEQFF
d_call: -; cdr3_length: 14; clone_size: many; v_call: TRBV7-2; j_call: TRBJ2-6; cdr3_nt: TGTGCCAGCAGCTTAGCGACTGGGGCCAACGTCCTGACTTTC; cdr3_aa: CASSLATGANVLTF
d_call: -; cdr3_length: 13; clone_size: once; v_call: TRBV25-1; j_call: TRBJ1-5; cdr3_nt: TGTGCCAGCAGTCCAAATTATGGGGGGCTCCAGCATTTT; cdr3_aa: CASSPNYGGLQHF
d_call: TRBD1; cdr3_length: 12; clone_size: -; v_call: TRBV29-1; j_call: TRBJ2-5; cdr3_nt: TGCAGCTCAGGGGGCATCCAAGAGACCCAGTACTTC; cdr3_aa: CSSGGIQETQYF
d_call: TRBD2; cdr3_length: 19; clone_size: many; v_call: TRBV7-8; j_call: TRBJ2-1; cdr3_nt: TGTGCCAGCAGCTCCTTAGCGGGGGGGTTTCCGGCCGGGCTCAATGAGCAGTTCTTC; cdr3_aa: CASSSLAGGFPAGLNEQFF
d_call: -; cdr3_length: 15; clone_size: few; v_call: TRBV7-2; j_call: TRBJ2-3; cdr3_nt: TGTGCCAGCGGGACCGCTATCCCTAGCACAGATACGCAGTATTTT; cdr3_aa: CASGTAIPSTDTQYF
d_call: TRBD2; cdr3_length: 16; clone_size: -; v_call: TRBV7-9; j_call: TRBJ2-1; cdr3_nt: TGTGCCAGCAGCTATTCCGGGGGGGAAACCTACAATGAGCAGTTCTTC; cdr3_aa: CASSYSGGETYNEQFF
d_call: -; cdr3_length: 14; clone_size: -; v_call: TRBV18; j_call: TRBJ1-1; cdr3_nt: TGTGCCAGCTCACCAGGGGCTGGGTCCACTGAAGCTTTCTTT; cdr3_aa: CASSPGAGSTEAFF
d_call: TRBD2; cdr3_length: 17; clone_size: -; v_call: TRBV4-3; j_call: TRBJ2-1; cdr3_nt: TGCGCCAGCAGCCCTAACCGGGCGGGGGTGACCTACAATGAGCAGTTCTTC; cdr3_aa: CASSPNRAGVTYNEQFF
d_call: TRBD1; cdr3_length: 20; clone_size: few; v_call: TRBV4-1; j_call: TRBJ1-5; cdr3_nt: TGCGCCAGCAGCCAATTCGGGGTCAGGACAGGGGGACGGGACAATCAGCCCCAGCATTTT; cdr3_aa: CASSQFGVRTGGRDNQPQHF
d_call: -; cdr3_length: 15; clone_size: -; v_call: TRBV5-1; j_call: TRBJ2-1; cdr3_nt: TGCGCCAGCAGCTTGGGACAGGACTCCTACAATGAGCAGTTCTTC; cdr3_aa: CASSLGQDSYNEQFF
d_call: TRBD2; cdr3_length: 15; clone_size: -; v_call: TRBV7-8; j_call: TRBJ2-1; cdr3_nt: TGTGCCAGCAGGGGAGCGGGGGGCTACTACAATGAGCAGTTCTTC; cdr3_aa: CASRGAGGYYNEQFF
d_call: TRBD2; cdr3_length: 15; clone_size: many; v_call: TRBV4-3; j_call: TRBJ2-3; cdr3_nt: TGCGCCAGCAGCCAAGTCACGGGGGGAGTAGATACGCAGTATTTT; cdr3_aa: CASSQVTGGVDTQYF
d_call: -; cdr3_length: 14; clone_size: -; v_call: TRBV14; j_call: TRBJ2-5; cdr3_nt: TGTGCCAGCAGCCAAGATGCAGGGCGGGAGACCCAGTACTTC; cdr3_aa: CASSQDAGRETQYF
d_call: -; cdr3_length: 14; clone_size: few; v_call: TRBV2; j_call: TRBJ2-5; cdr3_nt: TGTGCCAGCAGTGAAGGGACAGACCAAGAGACCCAGTACTTC; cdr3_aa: CASSEGTDQETQYF
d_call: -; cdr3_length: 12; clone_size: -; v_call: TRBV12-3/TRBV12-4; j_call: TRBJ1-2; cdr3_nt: TGTGCCAGCAGTTTTTGGGGCGATGGCTACACCTTC; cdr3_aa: CASSFWGDGYTF
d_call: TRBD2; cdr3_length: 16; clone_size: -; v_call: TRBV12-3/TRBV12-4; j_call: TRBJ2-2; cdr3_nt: TGTGCCAGCAGCTCCGGGGGAGCGGGGGGGAAGCGGGAGCTGTTTTTT; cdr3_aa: CASSSGGAGGKRELFF
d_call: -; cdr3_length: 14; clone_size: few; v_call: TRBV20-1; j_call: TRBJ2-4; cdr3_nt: TGCAGTGCTCCCGGACAGTTAGCCAAAAACATTCAGTACTTC; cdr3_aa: CSAPGQLAKNIQYF
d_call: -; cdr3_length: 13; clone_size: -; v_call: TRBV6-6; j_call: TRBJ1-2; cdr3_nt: TGTGCCAGCATTTTAGGTGCTGACTATGGCTACACCTTC; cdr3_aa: CASILGADYGYTF
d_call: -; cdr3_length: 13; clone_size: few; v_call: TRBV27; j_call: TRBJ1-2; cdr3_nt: TGTGCCAGCAGTCACAGGGTTAACTATGGCTACACCTTC; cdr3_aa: CASSHRVNYGYTF
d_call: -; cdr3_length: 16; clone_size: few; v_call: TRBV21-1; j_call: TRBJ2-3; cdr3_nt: TGTGCCAGCAGCAAAATTTTGGCTAGCCACACAGATACGCAGTATTTT; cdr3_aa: CASSKILASHTDTQYF
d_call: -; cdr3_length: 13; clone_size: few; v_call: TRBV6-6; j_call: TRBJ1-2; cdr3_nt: TGTGCCAGCAGTTATGCCCTCTTGGGGGGCTACACCTTC; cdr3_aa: CASSYALLGGYTF
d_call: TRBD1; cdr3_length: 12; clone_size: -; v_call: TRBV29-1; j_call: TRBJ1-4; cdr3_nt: TGCAGCGTTGGACAGGGAAATGAAAAACTGTTTTTT; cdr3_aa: CSVGQGNEKLFF
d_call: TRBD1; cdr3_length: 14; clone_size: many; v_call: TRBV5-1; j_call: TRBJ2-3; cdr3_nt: TGCGCCACCACCCAGGGGGCGAAGGGAGATACGCAGTATTTT; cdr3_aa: CATTQGAKGDTQYF
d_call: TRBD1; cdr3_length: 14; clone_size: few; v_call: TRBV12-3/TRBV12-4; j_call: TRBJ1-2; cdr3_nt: TGTGCCAGCACCCGGGACAGGGGACTATATGGCTACACCTTC; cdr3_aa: CASTRDRGLYGYTF
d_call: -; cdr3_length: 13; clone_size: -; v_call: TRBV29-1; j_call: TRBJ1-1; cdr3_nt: TGCAGCGTCGTTACAGGGAGTAACACTGAAGCTTTCTTT; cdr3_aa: CSVVTGSNTEAFF
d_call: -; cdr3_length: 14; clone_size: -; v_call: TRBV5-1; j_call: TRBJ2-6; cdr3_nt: TGCGCCAGCAGGGGTACGGGTGGGGCCAACGTCCTGACTTTC; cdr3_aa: CASRGTGGANVLTF
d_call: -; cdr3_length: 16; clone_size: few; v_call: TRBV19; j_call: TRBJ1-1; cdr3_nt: TGTGCCAGTAGGATGACCGGGGGGCCCCTGGGCACTGAAGCTTTCTTT; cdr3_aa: CASRMTGGPLGTEAFF
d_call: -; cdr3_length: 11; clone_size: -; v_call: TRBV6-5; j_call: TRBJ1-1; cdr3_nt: TGTGCCAGCAGTGTACAGGGAGAAGCTTTCTTT; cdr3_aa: CASSVQGEAFF
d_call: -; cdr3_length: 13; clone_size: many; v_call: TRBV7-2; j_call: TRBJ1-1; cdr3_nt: TGTGCCAGCAGCGGCGGCATGAACACTGAAGCTTTCTTT; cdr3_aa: CASSGGMNTEAFF
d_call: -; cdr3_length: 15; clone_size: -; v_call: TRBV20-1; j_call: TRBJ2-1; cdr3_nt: TGCAGTGCTAGAGGATGGCTAGGGGGAGAGGATGAGCAGTTCTTC; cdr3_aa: CSARGWLGGEDEQFF
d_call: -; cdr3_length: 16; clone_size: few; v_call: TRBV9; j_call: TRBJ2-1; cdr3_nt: TGTGCCAGCAGCGTAGACGGGGGGCGGTCCTACAATGAGCAGTTCTTC; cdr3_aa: CASSVDGGRSYNEQFF
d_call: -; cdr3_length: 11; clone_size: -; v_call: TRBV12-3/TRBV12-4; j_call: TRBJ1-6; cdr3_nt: TGTGCCAGCAGTGCCACGGGGGAAGTCCACTTT; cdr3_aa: CASSATGEVHF
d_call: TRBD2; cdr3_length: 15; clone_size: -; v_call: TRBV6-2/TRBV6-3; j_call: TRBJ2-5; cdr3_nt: TGTGCCAGCAGTCCCGGACTAGCGGGGGTGGAGACCCAGTACTTC; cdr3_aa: CASSPGLAGVETQYF
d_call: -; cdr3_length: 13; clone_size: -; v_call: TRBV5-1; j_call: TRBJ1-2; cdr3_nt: TGCGCCAGCAGCTTGGAGACTCCTTATGGCTACACCTTC; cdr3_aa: CASSLETPYGYTF